One and the same sample provided the 7 T cell receptor beta chains below, sequenced in a study of cytomegalovirus exposure and HLA in healthy donors. The PCR was carried out with 60 Vbeta primers and 13 Jbeta primers. The repertoire was sequenced with immunoSEQ multiplex PCR; TCRdb's copy has only in-frame clones and lacks some. The sample has some 150,000 clones, about four fifths seen once. The material sequenced was PBMCs. All receptors derive from a man aged 50-59 years in good health and CMV-seropositive.

This clone appeared a few times. This chain uses TRBV19 with TRBJ1-5; 10 nucleotides align to TRBD1. The ends lost 7 bases at V and 3 bases at J; junction bases unmatched: 9. The CDR3 sequence is 16 residues long. The V gene's germline CDR1 is LNHDA and CDR2 SQIVND (reference sequence). The CDR3 loop is CASNTRDRGYNQPQHF. In DNA, the CDR3 is TGTGCCAGTAACACCCGGGACAGGGGTTACAATCAGCCCCAGCATTTT.

V usage is TRBV7-9 and J usage is TRBJ1-3; 8 bases fit TRBD1. V was clipped by 5 bases and J by 4 bases; unmatched bases: 7. Germline CDR1 SEHNR, CDR2 FQNEAQ (reference sequence). The CDR3 consists of 15 residues. The CDR3 reads CASSPQGARGNTIYF. CDR3 DNA: TGTGCCAGCAGCCCCCAGGGGGCGCGAGGAAACACCATATATTTT.

The chain uses TRBV15 and TRBJ2-3; the match to TRBD2 covers 10 bases. The CDR3 extends over 16 amino acids. In germline, CDR1 is LNHNV, CDR2 YYDKDF (reference sequence). The ends lost 2 bases at V and 4 bases at J; junction bases unmatched: 6. The CDR3 region has the DNA TGTGCCACCAGCAGAAGAGCGGGAGGGTGGGCAGATACGCAGTATTTT. As protein: CATSRRAGGWADTQYF.

V gene TRBV5-4 combines with J gene TRBJ2-7, with D tentatively TRBD2 (6 bases). Looked up from germline, CDR1 is SGHNT and CDR2 is YYREEE (reference sequence). Trimming removed 1 base at V and 6 bases at J, with 17 bases between. The CDR3 is 15 residues long. As DNA, the CDR3 is TGTGCCAGCAGCTTGCTCATGGAGGGAGAAGGCGAGCAGTACTTC. This gives the protein CASSLLMEGEGEQYF.

The CDR3 DNA reads as TGTGCCACGCGGGAGGGCTCCGGGGAGCTGTTTTTT. As protein: CATREGSGELFF. The gene calls are TRBV6-6 and TRBJ2-2, with 9 bases identical to TRBD2. The CDR3 covers 12 residues. Germline CDR1 MNHNY, CDR2 SVGAGI (reference sequence). With 10 bases clipped from V and 6 bases from J, the junction kept 3 bases outside the gene matches.

As to this clone: Compared with germline, one end of the junction differs, possibly owing to a read error. The V gene is TRBV7-9, the J gene TRBJ1-1; D is unclear. CDR1 and CDR2 from the germline V gene are SEHNR and FQNEAQ (reference sequence). The CDR3 spans 11 residues. In nucleotides, the CDR3 is TGTTCCAGCAGCACCCAACTTGAAGCTTTCTTT. Protein sequence: CSSSTQLEAFF.

The chain employs TRBV27 and TRBJ2-7, with 11 positions matching TRBD2. The V segment lost 6 bases and the J segment 7 bases; nucleotides outside the gene matches: 8. The CDR3 spans 14 residues. Germline loops: CDR1 MNHEY, CDR2 SMNVEV (reference sequence). CDR3 DNA sequence: TGTGCCAGCAGAGTAGCGGGAGGGCCGGGGGAGCAGTACTTC. Translated: CASRVAGGPGEQYF.